The source of this T cell receptor beta chain is a study of control samples from healthy donors and cancer patients. Both ends counted, the CDR3 spans 9 residues. CDR1 is SGDLS and CDR2 is YYNGEE in the germline V gene. This clone is a singleton in its sample. Lacking the conserved final phenylalanine or tryptophan, this CDR3 likely reflects a read error. The limits of the CDR3 on the DNA are not certain, so only TCRdb's listed CDR3 is given. Profiled with immunoSEQ multiplex PCR; TCRdb holds only in-frame clones, not every one. The sample has over 85,000 clones, around 90% seen once. The receptor was isolated from a young woman in good health. This chain connects TRBV9 to TRBJ2-7; the D call TRBD2 from the table was never checked on the DNA. Sequencing input: blood. The CDR3 sequence: CASSVADGG.